This note documents a single TCR beta chain sequence. These data originate in a study of T cell changes during pregnancy in multiple sclerosis. Germline values: CDR1 MNHNY, CDR2 SVGAGI (reference sequence). The germline V and J ends were trimmed by 7 bases and 4 bases, with 13 bases remaining between them. CDR3 length equals 13 residues. The data were produced by immunoSEQ multiplex PCR, yet TCRdb's version contains in-frame clones alone and is incomplete. In the table there are 35,000 to 45,000 clones, approximately 90% of which are singletons. The sequencing used CD4+ T cells from peripheral blood mononuclear cells, collected after pregnancy. The TCR comes from a female donor with multiple sclerosis, enrolled in a pregnancy study. V is TRBV6-6 and J is TRBJ1-2, with a tentative D call TRBD1 (6 bases). CDR3 amino acids: CASNTGQIYGYTF. Here the CDR3 DNA reads TGTGCCAGCAATACTGGACAGATCTATGGCTACACCTTC.